These 30 T cell receptor beta chains were all obtained from the same sample, sequenced in a study of preoperative IRX-2 immunotherapy in early breast cancer (dated by TCRdb to the late 2010s). Reading the label with the study, this specimen's treatment or condition is: preoperative locoregional IRX-2 cytokine immunotherapy. Preparation of the library involved the immunoSEQ multiplex PCR assay. What TCRdb holds here is the immuneACCESS table cut down to in-frame rearrangements. Part of the clones is not present; checked against another copy, under half of the missing clones reflect an unresolved V gene, and the others are unexplained. In this sample the table shows roughly 43,000 clones, about 95% of which occur a single time. Together, the top ten hold about 1.6% of the sample. The sample was tumor tissue, taken after IRX-2 immunotherapy. The source is a human donor with breast cancer.

The chain recombines TRBV27 with TRBJ2-7; maybe TRBD1 (6 bases). This CDR3 spans 12 amino acids. Germline V gene data show CDR1 as MNHEY and CDR2 as SMNVEV (reference sequence). V lost 2 bases and J 5 bases, leaving 7 bases between the germline ends. The CDR3 region is CASSLRGNEQYF. The CDR3 DNA sequence: TGTGCCAGCAGTTTAAGGGGGAACGAGCAGTACTTC.

This clone has more than one count but fewer than ten. The chain combines TRBV19 with TRBJ2-7; a possible D gene is TRBD2 (5 bases). Germline-derived CDR1 and CDR2 are LNHDA and SQIVND (reference sequence). Trimming cost V 5 bases and J 6 bases, with 14 bases left between them. CDR3 length: 13 amino acids. This CDR3 reads CASSYSGAGEQYF. The DNA of the CDR3 is TGTGCCAGTAGTTACAGCGGAGCCGGCGAGCAGTACTTC.

Only one count was recorded for this clone. The genes are TRBV28 and TRBJ1-1, with TRBD1 identical over 9 bases. V shed 5 bases and J 3 bases; nucleotides not matched to a gene: 13. Germline V gives CDR1 MDHEN, CDR2 SYDVKM. The CDR3 runs 17 residues. The CDR3 DNA is TGTGCCAGCAGTCCACCGGGACAGGGAGAGTGGGACACTGAAGCTTTCTTT. This codes for CASSPPGQGEWDTEAFF.

This chain joins TRBV28 and TRBJ2-5; D not certain. This CDR3 has 12 amino acids. V lost 2 bases to trimming and J lost 7 bases, with 8 bases between them. Germline V gives CDR1 MDHEN, CDR2 SYDVKM. The CDR3 coding sequence is TGTGCCAGCAGTTTAGGGCTCCGGACCCAGTACTTC. Its protein is CASSLGLRTQYF.

The chain links TRBV29-1 to TRBJ2-3, with TRBD2 matching over 13 bases. The J segment lost 7 bases and the V segment lost 7 bases, leaving 17 bases of the junction unmatched. This CDR3 has 17 residues. Germline V gives CDR1 SQVTM, CDR2 ANQGSEA. The CDR3 spells CSAGTSGTGAPPYTQYF. The CDR3 bases are TGCAGCGCCGGGACTAGCGGGACCGGAGCCCCCCCATATACGCAGTATTTT.

Worth noting for this clone: At one end the junction does not follow the germline gene, possibly because of a read error. This chain links TRBV29-1 with TRBJ1-1; the D is unclear. The CDR3 totals 10 residues. Germline CDR1 is SQVTM and CDR2 is ANQGSEA. This CDR3 reads CSVEGREAFF. In DNA, the CDR3 is TGCAGCGTCGAAGGGCGTGAAGCTTTCTTT.

The CDR3 protein is CAWSWDNLANYGYTF. The CDR3 region has the DNA TGTGCCTGGAGTTGGGACAACCTCGCTAACTATGGCTACACCTTC. The chain is built from TRBV30 and TRBJ1-2, with TRBD1 as a possible D gene (6 bases). CDR3 length: 15 amino acids. The ends were cut back, 2 bases at V and 0 bases at J, with 13 bases in the middle. Germline CDR1 is GTSNPN and CDR2 is SVGIG (reference sequence).

CDR3 nucleotide sequence: TGTGCCAGCAGTAGGGACAGCGGCTACGAGCAGTACTTC. Its translation: CASSRDSGYEQYF. The gene calls are TRBV25-1 and TRBJ2-7, with 7 bases aligning to TRBD1. The germline CDR1 and CDR2 sequences are MGHDK and SYGVNS. The CDR3 has 13 amino acids. With 5 bases clipped from V and 3 bases from J, the junction kept 4 bases outside the gene matches.

The rearrangement links TRBV7-9 to TRBJ1-1; D is perhaps TRBD1 (5 bases). Germline V gives CDR1 SEHNR, CDR2 FQNEAQ (reference sequence). The CDR3 length is 14 residues. V was trimmed by 3 bases and J by 1 base, leaving 9 bases between them. CDR3 residues: CASSLLTGNTEAFF. The DNA for the CDR3 is TGTGCCAGCAGCTTGCTCACAGGGAACACTGAAGCTTTCTTT.

This clone was observed a few times. The chain combines TRBV27 with TRBJ1-1, with unresolved D. The CDR3 is made up of 11 amino acids. The germline V and J ends were trimmed by 6 bases and 3 bases, with 5 bases remaining between them. CDR1 MNHEY and CDR2 SMNVEV come from the germline V gene (reference sequence). The CDR3 sequence is CASRRDTEAFF. In nucleotides, the CDR3 is TGTGCCAGCAGGAGGGACACTGAAGCTTTCTTT.

CDR3 DNA sequence: TGTGCCAGCAGTGAGGCTAACTATGGCTACACCTTC. This gives the protein CASSEANYGYTF. The chain joins TRBV28 to TRBJ1-2, with unresolved D. The V gene lost 5 bases and the J gene lost 0 bases, with 4 bases spanning the gap. CDR1 and CDR2 (germline): MDHEN, SYDVKM. This CDR3 has 12 amino acids.

The chain is built from TRBV2 and TRBJ2-7; D possibly uses TRBD1 or TRBD2 (5 bases each). The germline gives CDR1 SNHLY, CDR2 FYNNEI. The CDR3 runs 15 residues. Between the trimmed V and J ends, which lost 4 bases and 2 bases, there was a span of 15 bases. The CDR3 coding sequence is TGTGCCAGCAGTGTAGGCCAGGGACCCACCTACGAGCAGTACTTC. Amino acid sequence: CASSVGQGPTYEQYF.

V and J are TRBV18 and TRBJ2-2; D perhaps matches TRBD2 (5 bases). This CDR3 comprises 17 residues. Between the trimmed V and J ends, which lost 6 bases and 0 bases, there was a span of 17 bases. Per the germline V gene, CDR1 is KGHSH and CDR2 is LQKENI. CDR3 amino acids: CASSPFPGVANTGELFF. CDR3 in DNA: TGTGCCAGCTCCCCTTTCCCCGGGGTCGCGAACACCGGGGAGCTGTTTTTT.

The chain uses TRBV2 and TRBJ1-5; D ambiguous. Trimming cost V 6 bases and J 4 bases, with 16 bases left between them. The length of the CDR3 is 15 residues. CDR1 and CDR2 from the germline V gene are SNHLY and FYNNEI. CDR3: CASSLTAARNQPQHF. The CDR3 DNA reads as TGTGCCAGCAGCCTAACGGCAGCGAGGAATCAGCCCCAGCATTTT.

The chain joins TRBV28 to TRBJ2-1, with a tentative D call TRBD1 (5 bases). The CDR3 loop spans 13 amino acids. V was shortened by 3 bases and J by 5 bases, with 8 bases between the two germline ends. Per germline, CDR1 MDHEN and CDR2 SYDVKM. CDR3 bases: TGTGCCAGCAGTTTCGGCAGGGACAATGAGCAGTTCTTC. Its protein product is CASSFGRDNEQFF.

The CDR3 DNA follows: TGCAGCGTTGAATGGGGTACGCAGTATTTT. Its protein is CSVEWGTQYF. V and J are TRBV29-1 and TRBJ2-3; D unresolved. The germline V gene encodes CDR1 SQVTM and CDR2 ANQGSEA. Trimming removed 2 bases at V and 8 bases at J, with 5 bases between. CDR3 length: 10 residues.

This chain joins TRBV28 and TRBJ1-4, with D maybe TRBD1 (6 bases). The CDR3 is 17 amino acids. V was shortened by 2 bases and J by 1 base, with 14 bases between the two germline ends. The germline V gene encodes CDR1 MDHEN and CDR2 SYDVKM. CDR3 nucleotide sequence: TGTGCCAGCAGTTTACCGATTCACAGGGAAACTAATGAAAAACTGTTTTTT. The encoded protein is CASSLPIHRETNEKLFF.

This chain connects TRBV19 to TRBJ1-4, with no clear D. The germline gives CDR1 LNHDA, CDR2 SQIVND (reference sequence). V was cut by 4 bases and J by 0 bases, with 9 bases left in between. This CDR3 comprises 15 residues. CDR3: CASSKKTTTNEKLFF. CDR3 DNA: TGTGCCAGTAGTAAGAAGACCACAACTAATGAAAAACTGTTTTTT.

V and J are TRBV6-5 and TRBJ2-6; the match to TRBD1 covers 7 bases. V dropped 6 bases and J dropped 2; count of bases not matched to a gene: 4. Germline V gene data show CDR1 as MNHEY and CDR2 as SVGAGI. The CDR3 extends over 15 amino acids. Here the CDR3 reads CASRRQGAGANVLTF. The CDR3 coding sequence is TGTGCCAGCAGAAGACAGGGCGCTGGGGCCAACGTCCTGACTTTC.

The rearrangement joins TRBV10-3 to TRBJ2-2, with 9 bases matching TRBD2. The germline V gene has CDR1 ENHRY and CDR2 SYGVKD. V gave up 6 bases and J gave up 6 bases; unmatched junction bases: 2. CDR3 length equals 13 residues. The CDR3 nucleotides are TGTGCCATCAGGGGACTAGCCGCCGGGGAGCTGTTTTTT. Amino acids: CAIRGLAAGELFF.

This clone appeared a single time. This chain joins TRBV9 and TRBJ1-6; D not certain. Germline V CDR1 and CDR2: SGDLS, YYNGEE. CDR3 length: 14 amino acids. The V end lost 3 bases, the J end lost 7 bases, and 11 bases lay between the germline ends. The CDR3 sequence: CASSAPGRNSPLHF. The CDR3, as DNA: TGTGCCAGCAGCGCCCCGGGGAGGAATTCACCCCTCCACTTT.

The chain links TRBV29-1 to TRBJ1-1, with D possibly being TRBD1 (5 bases). Germline V gene lookup returns CDR1 SQVTM and CDR2 ANQGSEA. This CDR3 region has 14 residues. The V end lost 6 bases, the J end lost 1 base, and 15 bases lay between the germline ends. CDR3 DNA sequence: TGCAGCGTCCCTCGGATCGGGGGGAACACTGAAGCTTTCTTT. Protein sequence: CSVPRIGGNTEAFF. The full variable domain, in which reference TRBV29-1 and TRBJ1-1 provide the parts outside the CDR3, is SAVISQKPSRDICQRGTSLTIQCQVDSQVTMMFWYRQQPGQSLTLIATANQGSEATYESGFVIDKFPISRPNLTFSTLTVSNMSPEDSSIYLCSVPRIGGNTEAFFGQGTRLTVV.

CDR3 in DNA: TGTGCCAGCAGTGAGTCCTTGACAGATACGCAGTATTTT. This encodes CASSESLTDTQYF. The chain joins TRBV2 to TRBJ2-3; D gene uncertain. Trimming stripped 3 bases from V and 3 bases from J, with 7 bases between. Germline V gives CDR1 SNHLY, CDR2 FYNNEI. This CDR3 has 13 residues.

CDR3 sequence (DNA): TGTGCCAGCTCTCCAGGGCTGACGAAGGCTTTCTTT. It specifies CASSPGLTKAFF. The chain combines TRBV6-5 with TRBJ1-1; the D gene is possibly TRBD1 (5 bases). CDR3 size: 12 residues. Trimming stripped 8 bases from V and 11 bases from J, with 18 bases between. Looked up from germline, CDR1 is MNHEY and CDR2 is SVGAGI.

This clone was detected once. This chain links TRBV11-2 with TRBJ2-5, with D hard to call. The assigned J gene may be wrong: the sequence end matches TRBJ2-7 better. This CDR3 has 15 residues. From germline, CDR1 is SGHAT and CDR2 FQNNGV. The DNA of the CDR3 is TGTGCCAGCAGCTTAGTCCAGAATCTCGCCTACGAGCAGTACTTC. Translating gives CASSLVQNLAYEQYF.

Notes on this clone: In the same sample, other DNA sequences code for this CDR3. The J gene is TRBJ2-3, the V gene TRBV5-1, with 8 bases lining up with TRBD1. The CDR3 sequence is 14 residues long. Trimming took 4 bases from V and 5 from J; bases not matched to a gene: 6. Germline V gives CDR1 SGHRS, CDR2 YFSETQ. The CDR3 here is CASSLGQVGDTQYF. CDR3 nucleotides: TGCGCCAGCAGCCTGGGACAGGTTGGAGATACGCAGTATTTT.

The rearrangement joins TRBV5-1 to TRBJ2-3; TRBD1 matches at 7 bases. This CDR3 comprises 16 residues. Germline CDR1 and CDR2: SGHRS and YFSETQ. The junction had 10 bases not matched to a gene; V was cut back by 4 bases and J by 2 bases. The CDR3 coding sequence is TGCGCCAGCAGCATAAAACAGGGGTTTATCACAGATACGCAGTATTTT. Its translation is CASSIKQGFITDTQYF.

The V gene is TRBV28, the J gene TRBJ2-7; TRBD1 might be the D (5 bases). Trimming left V 5 bases short and J 3 bases short, with 11 bases between. Germline V gene lookup returns CDR1 MDHEN and CDR2 SYDVKM. The CDR3 runs to 13 residues. CDR3 DNA: TGTGCCAGCAGTCCAGGACACAGCTACGAGCAGTACTTC. Protein: CASSPGHSYEQYF.

The chain employs TRBV7-7 and TRBJ2-5; D is unclear. From germline, CDR1 is SSHAT and CDR2 FNYEAQ (reference sequence). The length of the CDR3 is 16 residues. V was pared by 2 bases and J by 5 bases, with 18 bases between. The CDR3, as DNA: TGTGCCAGCAGCTTAACCCAGGCTAACGCCAATGAGACCCAGTACTTC. This gives the protein CASSLTQANANETQYF. Together with reference TRBV7-7 and TRBJ2-5, the CDR3 gives the full variable domain: GAGVSQSPRYKVTKRGQDVTLRCDPISSHATLYWYQQALGQGPEFLTYFNYEAQPDKSGLPSDRFSAERPEGSISTLTIQRTEQRDSAMYRCASSLTQANANETQYFGPGTRLLVL.

V usage is TRBV15 and J usage is TRBJ1-5; tentatively, D is TRBD1 (5 bases). CDR1 is LNHNV and CDR2 is YYDKDF in the germline V gene (reference sequence). The ends were cut back, 6 bases at V and 4 bases at J, with 10 bases in the middle. The CDR3 loop spans 13 amino acids. CDR3 sequence reads: CATRGDSNQPQHF. In DNA form, the CDR3 reads TGTGCCACCAGGGGAGACAGTAATCAGCCCCAGCATTTT.